This T cell receptor beta chain was identified during a study of CD8+CD57+ T cells in acquired aplastic anemia. Overall study: Each DNA sample taken from sorted CD4+ and CD8+ cells came to about 3 ug on average.

The patients chosen for sequencing had shown expansion of CD8+CD57+ cells (detected by flow cytometry). All patients were therapy-naive when blood was sampled. Genomic DNA, serving as template, underwent TCR beta VDJ and CDR3 profiling. TCRdb re-called the reads through MiXCR, storing one row per CDR3 protein. The sample lists 110,000 or so distinct CDR3 sequences, under 60% seen once, with approximately 28% in the top ten. On this clonotype itself: Given a much more abundant clone one base away, this may be a read error. In this CDR3 the conserved last residue, phenylalanine or tryptophan, is missing, so a read error is likely.

The CDR3 runs 15 residues. The trim removed 5 bases at V and 10 bases at J, leaving 9 bases unmatched. Looked up from germline, CDR1 is SGHAT and CDR2 is FQDESV (reference sequence). The sample taken for sequencing was sorted CD4+, CD8+, or CD8+CD57+ T cells (not recorded which) from PBMCs. The sequence derives from a human donor with aplastic anemia. The chain employs TRBV11-1 and TRBJ2-1; 12 nucleotides match TRBD2. CDR3 protein: CASSVTSGGGGEQFL. The CDR3 DNA reads as TGTGCCAGCAGCGTGACTAGCGGGGGTGGGGGGGAGCAGTTCCTC.